This T cell receptor (beta chain) was sequenced for a study of T cell repertoires in cytomegalovirus infection. TCRdb re-analysed the reads in MiXCR, keeping a single row per CDR3 protein. The data contain 700,000 to 850,000 distinct CDR3 sequences, approximately 32% of them seen just once; the ten biggest clones take up around an eighth. This clonotype was found a few times. Its specificity is not known. The sequenced sample was cultured CD8+ T cells from PBMCs, obtained from culture after CMV antigen stimulation. This clonotype was obtained from a human donor in good health (CMV status not recorded). Some clones in this sample may be carry-over from other donors' samples.

In DNA form, the CDR3 reads TGTGCCAGCAGCTTCTCCGGGACAGCCACCGGGGAGCTGTTTTTT. This translates into CASSFSGTATGELFF. The rearrangement links TRBV7-8 to TRBJ2-2, with 7 bases matching TRBD1. Germline CDR1 SGHVS, CDR2 FQNEAQ. V gave up 3 bases and J gave up 4 bases; unmatched junction bases: 5. The CDR3 sequence is 15 residues long.